Below, 32 T cell receptor beta chains from the same sample are listed, as sequenced in a study of cytomegalovirus exposure and HLA in healthy donors. Both 60 Vbeta primers and 13 Jbeta primers went into the PCR. Here immunoSEQ multiplex PCR was the method, and the copy in TCRdb shows in-frame clones only, minus some. This listing includes about 41,000 clones. The specimen sequenced was PBMCs. The receptors stem from a young man in good health and CMV-seronegative.

The V and J genes are TRBV4-2 and TRBJ2-1, with 12 nucleotides matching TRBD2. Germline CDR1 reads LGHNA; CDR2 reads YNFKEQ. The CDR3 extends over 19 amino acids. J gave up 2 bases and V 3 bases, and 11 bases lay outside the gene matches. The CDR3: CASSHGSWTSGEPYNEQFF. The CDR3 DNA sequence: TGTGCCAGCAGCCACGGGTCCTGGACTAGCGGGGAACCCTACAATGAGCAGTTCTTC.

This sequence joins TRBV25-1 and TRBJ1-2, with 11 positions matching TRBD1. The CDR3 runs 16 residues. Germline V gene data show CDR1 as MGHDK and CDR2 as SYGVNS. V was clipped by 2 bases and J by 7 bases; unmatched bases: 9. CDR3: CASSEIGTGGSAGYTF. In DNA, the CDR3 is TGTGCCAGCAGTGAAATCGGGACAGGGGGATCGGCTGGCTACACCTTC.

J is TRBJ2-2 and V is TRBV5-5; 10 bases fit TRBD2. Germline loops: CDR1 SGHKS, CDR2 YYEKEE (reference sequence). CDR3 length: 15 residues. Germline trimming cut 2 bases from V and 7 bases from J; bases unmatched to any gene: 5. This CDR3 reads CASSLAGGPHGELFF. CDR3 coding DNA: TGTGCCAGCAGCTTAGCGGGAGGGCCCCACGGGGAGCTGTTTTTT.

The J gene is TRBJ2-2, the V gene TRBV7-2; 8 bases map to TRBD2. Per the germline V gene, CDR1 is SGHTA and CDR2 is FQGNSA. The length of the CDR3 is 16 residues. V trimming: 4 bases; J trimming: 5 bases; junction bases outside the gene matches: 9. CDR3 residues: CASSSGAGGRTGELFF. The CDR3, as DNA: TGTGCCAGCAGCTCAGGGGCGGGGGGCCGTACCGGGGAGCTGTTTTTT.

This chain joins TRBV11-2 and TRBJ2-3; D not certain. CDR1 SGHAT and CDR2 FQNNGV come from the germline V gene. The CDR3 totals 15 residues. V was pared by 6 bases and J by 0 bases, with 13 bases between. CDR3 nucleotide sequence: TGTGCCAGCAGGTTATACGAACATAGCACAGATACGCAGTATTTT. Translating it yields CASRLYEHSTDTQYF.

According to its frequency, this clone is medium-sized. The gene calls are TRBV7-9 and TRBJ2-7; TRBD1 is a possible D gene (6 bases). CDR3 size: 15 residues. Deletions cut 8 bases from V and 3 bases from J, with 20 bases between. Germline assignment: CDR1 SEHNR and CDR2 FQNEAQ (reference sequence). This CDR3 is CASAGTPGSDYEQYF. The DNA of the CDR3 is TGTGCCAGCGCCGGGACACCCGGGTCGGACTACGAGCAGTACTTC.

The J gene is TRBJ2-5, the V gene TRBV7-2, with a weak D call TRBD1 (5 bases). Deletions cut 3 bases from V and 2 bases from J, with 10 bases between. Germline assignment: CDR1 SGHTA and CDR2 FQGNSA. The CDR3 contains 14 residues. The CDR3 coding sequence is TGTGCCAGCAGCTTCGCAGGGCGACAAGAGACCCAGTACTTC. As protein: CASSFAGRQETQYF. The full variable domain, rest sourced from reference TRBV7-2 and TRBJ2-5, is GAGVSQSPSNKVTEKGKDVELRCDPISGHTALYWYRQSLGQGLEFLIYFQGNSAPDKSGLPSDRFSAERTGGSVSTLTIQRTQQEDSAVYLCASSFAGRQETQYFGPGTRLLVL.

The J gene is TRBJ2-7, the V gene TRBV27, with D possibly TRBD2 on 5 matching bases. The CDR3 totals 15 residues. From germline, CDR1 is MNHEY and CDR2 SMNVEV (reference sequence). V shed 2 bases and J shed 3 bases, with 14 bases lying between them. CDR3 in amino acids: CASSLGQTGDYEQYF. The CDR3 DNA follows: TGTGCCAGCAGTTTAGGCCAAACCGGGGACTACGAGCAGTACTTC.

The V gene is TRBV11-2, the J gene TRBJ1-2; maybe TRBD1 (6 bases). The CDR3 is 14 residues long. V lost 3 bases and J lost 8, with 16 bases in between. CDR1 SGHAT and CDR2 FQNNGV come from the germline V gene. The CDR3 nucleotides read TGTGCCAGCAGCTTGACCGTGGGGGCCAGCGGCTACACCTTC. Its protein product is CASSLTVGASGYTF.

This chain connects TRBV5-6 to TRBJ1-4, with 8 positions matching TRBD1. Unmatched junction bases numbered 14, after V lost 5 bases and J lost 8 bases. Germline V lookup: CDR1 SGHDT, CDR2 YYEEEE. This CDR3 comprises 16 residues. For the CDR3, the DNA is TGTGCCAGCAGTGTTACCGACAGGGGCGAAGGGGAAAAACTGTTTTTT. As protein: CASSVTDRGEGEKLFF.

This chain joins TRBV15 and TRBJ2-7; D remains unclear. V was pared by 4 bases and J by 3 bases, with 7 bases between. This CDR3 has 12 amino acids. Germline V CDR1 and CDR2: LNHNV, YYDKDF (reference sequence). The CDR3 here is CATSTSGYEQYF. The CDR3 bases are TGTGCCACCAGCACCTCGGGCTACGAGCAGTACTTC.

The chain employs TRBV6-1 and TRBJ1-2, with no clear D. Deletions cut 0 bases from V and 4 bases from J, with 6 bases between. The CDR3 is 13 amino acids. Germline V CDR1 and CDR2: MNHNS, SASEGT. DNA for the CDR3: TGTGCCAGCAGTGAAGCCCCCCTCTATGGCTACACCTTC. The encoded protein is CASSEAPLYGYTF.

V gene TRBV5-6 combines with J gene TRBJ1-5; no clear D. This CDR3 is built from 14 residues. V gave up 0 bases and J gave up 8 bases, with 12 bases separating them. Germline V gene lookup returns CDR1 SGHDT and CDR2 YYEEEE. CDR3 in amino acids: CASSLGHSLEPQHF. The CDR3, as DNA: TGTGCCAGCAGCTTGGGTCATAGTTTGGAGCCCCAGCATTTT.

The V call is TRBV19, the J call TRBJ1-1, with D possibly being TRBD1 (5 bases). V gave up 3 bases and J gave up 6 bases, with 17 bases separating them. The CDR3 contains 15 residues. Germline values: CDR1 LNHDA, CDR2 SQIVND (reference sequence). For the CDR3, the DNA is TGTGCCAGTAGTATGTCTGGTGGGGCGCCGGCTGAAGCTTTCTTT. It encodes CASSMSGGAPAEAFF.

The V gene is TRBV19, the J gene TRBJ2-5, with 9 nucleotides matching TRBD1. This CDR3 has 15 residues. From germline, CDR1 is LNHDA and CDR2 SQIVND (reference sequence). V trimming: 4 bases; J trimming: 5 bases; junction bases outside the gene matches: 8. Here the CDR3 reads CASSSRGQGDETQYF. CDR3 nucleotide sequence: TGTGCCAGTAGTAGTCGGGGACAGGGAGACGAGACCCAGTACTTC.

The rearrangement links TRBV7-9 to TRBJ2-2; no clear D. The germline V and J ends were trimmed by 0 bases and 1 base, with 6 bases remaining between them. The CDR3 is 15 amino acids. Per the germline V gene, CDR1 is SEHNR and CDR2 is FQNEAQ (reference sequence). The CDR3 sequence is CASSLAAVNTGELFF. The CDR3 DNA reads TGTGCCAGCAGCTTAGCGGCTGTGAACACCGGGGAGCTGTTTTTT.

The chain joins TRBV7-2 to TRBJ1-2, with TRBD1 identical over 9 bases. Germline values: CDR1 SGHTA, CDR2 FQGNSA. This CDR3 spans 15 amino acids. V shed 5 bases and J 5 bases; nucleotides not matched to a gene: 9. The CDR3 DNA reads TGTGCCAGCAGCCGTTCCGGACAGGGGACTTATGGCTACACCTTC. Translated, it gives CASSRSGQGTYGYTF.

This chain connects TRBV4-2 to TRBJ1-1; 7 bases align to TRBD1. With 1 base clipped from V and 3 bases from J, the junction kept 8 bases outside the gene matches. The germline V gene encodes CDR1 LGHNA and CDR2 YNFKEQ. This CDR3 has 16 residues. The CDR3 spells CASSQVPAGGYTEAFF. CDR3 DNA: TGTGCCAGCAGCCAAGTGCCGGCAGGGGGGTACACTGAAGCTTTCTTT.

The V gene is TRBV30, the J gene TRBJ2-1; D possibly corresponds to TRBD2 (5 bases). The V gene's germline CDR1 is GTSNPN and CDR2 SVGIG (reference sequence). Deletions cut 5 bases from V and 3 bases from J, with 8 bases between. The CDR3 runs 12 residues. The CDR3 loop reads CAWGENYNEQFF. For the CDR3, the DNA is TGTGCCTGGGGGGAGAACTACAATGAGCAGTTCTTC.

The V and J genes are TRBV5-1 and TRBJ2-3; 12 nucleotides line up with TRBD1. With V trimmed by 4 bases and J by 3 bases, 12 bases remained unmatched. Looked up from germline, CDR1 is SGHRS and CDR2 is YFSETQ. This CDR3 has 18 amino acids. CDR3 DNA: TGCGCCAGCAGCCGGGGACAGGGGGCATTTGGGTATACAGATACGCAGTATTTT. Protein sequence: CASSRGQGAFGYTDTQYF. The full variable domain, completed using reference TRBV5-1 and TRBJ2-3, is KAGVTQTPRYLIKTRGQQVTLSCSPISGHRSVSWYQQTPGQGLQFLFEYFSETQRNKGNFPGRFSGRQFSNSRSEMNVSTLELGDSALYLCASSRGQGAFGYTDTQYFGPGTRLTVL.

The V gene is TRBV10-2, the J gene TRBJ2-7; 7 bases are shared with TRBD1. V was clipped by 2 bases and J by 5 bases; unmatched bases: 6. CDR3 length: 14 residues. The V gene's germline CDR1 is WSHSY and CDR2 SAAADI. The CDR3 here is CASSEDRVVDEQYF. The CDR3, as DNA: TGCGCCAGCAGTGAGGACAGGGTTGTTGACGAGCAGTACTTC.

The chain uses TRBV4-1 and TRBJ1-2, with D perhaps TRBD1 (5 bases). There are 16 residues in the CDR3. The germline V and J ends were trimmed by 0 bases and 8 bases, with 19 bases remaining between them. Germline values: CDR1 MGHRA, CDR2 YSYEKL. CDR3 coding DNA: TGCGCCAGCAGCCAAGATGGAAGGGGCGGAGAGCAAGGCTACACCTTC. It codes for CASSQDGRGGEQGYTF.

The chain uses TRBV6-1 and TRBJ1-5, with a possible D match to TRBD1 (6 bases). There are 15 residues in the CDR3. Germline values: CDR1 MNHNS, CDR2 SASEGT. With 0 bases removed from V and 3 bases from J, the gap between germline ends came to 9 bases. As DNA, the CDR3 is TGTGCCAGCAGTGAAGCGATGGGGGCCAATCAGCCCCAGCATTTT. Protein sequence: CASSEAMGANQPQHF.

The chain uses TRBV4-1 and TRBJ1-2; D might be TRBD1 (5 bases). V lost 0 bases and J 4 bases, leaving 15 bases between the germline ends. The CDR3 extends over 16 amino acids. Germline V gives CDR1 MGHRA, CDR2 YSYEKL. The CDR3 nucleotides read TGCGCCAGCAGCCAAGAAGGGGCGGACCCTAGCTATGGCTACACCTTC. The encoded protein is CASSQEGADPSYGYTF.

The V and J genes are TRBV29-1 and TRBJ2-7, with 8 bases fitting TRBD1. Germline CDR1 SQVTM, CDR2 ANQGSEA. The CDR3 loop spans 13 amino acids. V shed 6 bases and J 2 bases; nucleotides not matched to a gene: 6. CDR3 protein: CSVDSGGAYEQYF. CDR3 nucleotides: TGCAGCGTGGATTCAGGGGGCGCCTACGAGCAGTACTTC.

This chain joins TRBV19 and TRBJ1-5; D not certain. CDR3 length: 12 amino acids. Per germline, CDR1 LNHDA and CDR2 SQIVND (reference sequence). Trimming removed 4 bases from V and 12 bases from J, with 13 bases in between. CDR3 loop: CASSKDAGRQHF. DNA for the CDR3: TGTGCCAGTAGTAAAGATGCGGGTCGCCAGCATTTT.

Frequency places this clone as medium-sized. The chain couples TRBV6-4 to TRBJ2-1, with 9 bases fitting TRBD1. Germline V gives CDR1 MRHNA, CDR2 SNTAGT. The V and J ends lost 0 bases and 3 bases, in that order; junction bases with no gene match: 0. CDR3 length: 15 residues. CDR3 in amino acids: CASSDSTGGYNEQFF. For the CDR3, the DNA is TGTGCCAGCAGTGACTCGACAGGGGGCTACAATGAGCAGTTCTTC.

Details on this clone: Additional DNA sequences in this sample encode the identical CDR3. The CDR3 DNA sequence: TGCGCCAGCAGCCAAGCGGGCAGGGGGAATTCACCCCTCCACTTT. It yields the protein CASSQAGRGNSPLHF. This chain links TRBV4-3 with TRBJ1-6; 7 bases line up with TRBD1. Germline V gene lookup returns CDR1 LGHNA and CDR2 YSLEER. This CDR3 has 15 residues. V dropped 1 base and J dropped 7; count of bases not matched to a gene: 4.

V gene TRBV18 combines with J gene TRBJ1-6; 7 nucleotides agree with TRBD1. The CDR3 totals 16 residues. CDR1 is KGHSH, CDR2 LQKENI, per germline. J lost 6 bases, V lost 3 bases, and 8 bases had no gene match. The DNA for the CDR3 is TGTGCCAGCTCACCCGACAGGGTAGGAGGTAATTCACCCCTCCACTTT. Residues: CASSPDRVGGNSPLHF.

The chain has TRBV5-1 and TRBJ1-2; 8 nucleotides agree with TRBD1. Trimming removed 3 bases from V and 3 bases from J; junction bases left unmatched: 7. The CDR3 extends over 15 amino acids. CDR1 and CDR2 (germline): SGHRS, YFSETQ. The DNA for the CDR3 is TGCGCCAGCAGCTCCGCAGGGGGCTTAGACTATGGCTACACCTTC. Its translation is CASSSAGGLDYGYTF.

The CDR3 is CASSRGGFGTDTQYF. The DNA of the CDR3 is TGTGCCAGCAGCCGCGGGGGTTTCGGTACAGATACGCAGTATTTT. The chain recombines TRBV9 with TRBJ2-3; 7 positions match TRBD2. The ends lost 4 bases at V and 3 bases at J; junction bases unmatched: 8. Germline CDR1 reads SGDLS; CDR2 reads YYNGEE. CDR3 size: 15 residues.

This rearrangement joins TRBV6-5 to TRBJ1-1, with D possibly matching TRBD1 (5 bases). The CDR3 consists of 11 residues. Looked up from germline, CDR1 is MNHEY and CDR2 is SVGAGI. Trimming shortened V by 8 bases and J by 5 bases, and 9 bases separated the two germline ends. CDR3 sequence: CASYSGTEAFF. Written as DNA, the CDR3 is TGTGCCAGCTACTCAGGGACTGAAGCTTTCTTT.